This paragraph reports one T cell receptor beta chain. CDR1 LNHDA and CDR2 SQIVND come from the germline V gene (reference sequence). The CDR3 totals 18 residues. The ends were cut back, 5 bases at V and 3 bases at J, with 23 bases in the middle. This entry comes from a study of CD8 T cells in ankylosing spondylitis. TCRdb processed the 5' RACE reads anew with MiXCR; each CDR3 protein has one entry. The sample records some 130,000 distinct CDR3 sequences, 7% to 10% being singletons. The chain couples TRBV19 to TRBJ1-5, with D unresolved. Sequenced material: blood, either unsorted or a sorted T cell fraction (not recorded which). The origin of this receptor is a male donor with ankylosing spondylitis or in good health (not recorded which). This CDR3 reads CASSLTPPDWVINQPQHF. In DNA form, the CDR3 reads TGTGCCAGTAGTCTCACTCCGCCCGACTGGGTCATCAATCAGCCCCAGCATTTT.